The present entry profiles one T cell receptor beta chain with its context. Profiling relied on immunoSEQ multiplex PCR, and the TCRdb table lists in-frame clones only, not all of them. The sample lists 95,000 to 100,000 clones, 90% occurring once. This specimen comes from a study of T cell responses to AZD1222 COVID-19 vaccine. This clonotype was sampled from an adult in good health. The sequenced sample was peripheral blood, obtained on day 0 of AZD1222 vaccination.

The CDR3 DNA reads TGTGCCAGCAGCAATCCGGGACAGGGTACGGAGACCCAGTACTTC. As protein: CASSNPGQGTETQYF. V usage is TRBV2 and J usage is TRBJ2-5, with 9 bases aligning to TRBD1. Trimming at V came to 6 bases and at J to 5 bases, leaving 10 bases not matched to a gene. This CDR3 is 15 amino acids long. Per germline, CDR1 SNHLY and CDR2 FYNNEI.